The rows below give T cell receptor beta chains drawn from one sample of a study of T cells in Graves' hyperthyroidism and ophthalmopathy. TCRdb processed the multiplex PCR reads anew with MiXCR; each CDR3 protein has one entry. The data show roughly 570,000 distinct CDR3 sequences, 46% seen once. The sequencing sample was made of peripheral blood or thyroid tissue (not recorded which). The origin of the receptors is an adult woman with Graves' disease, either hyperthyroidism or ophthalmopathy (not recorded which). CDR3s include the opening cysteine and the closing phenylalanine or tryptophan. A D gene is named only where the DNA matches it firmly. Size values are once, few and many counts, or a class for expanded clones, and some rows have none.

j_call: TRBJ1-6
v_call: TRBV7-9
d_call: .
clone_size: once
cdr3_aa: CASSLMRVLNSPLHF
cdr3_nt: TGTGCCAGCAGCTTGATGCGAGTTCTGAATTCACCCCTCCACTTT

j_call: TRBJ2-2
v_call: TRBV20-1
d_call: .
clone_size: many
cdr3_aa: CSATSPLQNTGELFF
cdr3_nt: TGCAGTGCTACTTCACCACTGCAGAACACCGGGGAGCTGTTTTTT

j_call: TRBJ1-3
v_call: TRBV2
d_call: .
clone_size: once
cdr3_aa: CASSEGETLAGGDTIYF
cdr3_nt: TGTGCCAGCAGTGAAGGGGAGACTCTAGCGGGAGGGGACACCATATATTTT

j_call: TRBJ2-7
v_call: TRBV7-8
d_call: TRBD2
clone_size: .
cdr3_aa: CASSYAGTKAYEQYF
cdr3_nt: TGTGCCAGCAGCTATGCAGGGACTAAGGCCTACGAGCAGTACTTC

j_call: TRBJ2-2
v_call: TRBV2
d_call: .
clone_size: few
cdr3_aa: CASSPPEGYTGELFF
cdr3_nt: TGTGCCAGCAGCCCACCAGAGGGTTACACCGGGGAGCTGTTTTTT

j_call: TRBJ1-6
v_call: TRBV25-1
d_call: .
clone_size: few
cdr3_aa: CASSPWAGEGSPLHF
cdr3_nt: TGTGCCAGCAGTCCATGGGCAGGGGAGGGTTCACCCCTCCACTTT

j_call: TRBJ1-4
v_call: TRBV7-2
d_call: .
clone_size: .
cdr3_aa: CASSPARQGEKLFF
cdr3_nt: TGTGCCAGCAGCCCAGCGCGCCAGGGGGAAAAACTGTTTTTT

j_call: TRBJ2-2
v_call: TRBV5-4
d_call: .
clone_size: few
cdr3_aa: CASSLALSSVNTGELFF
cdr3_nt: TGTGCCAGCAGCTTGGCCTTGAGTAGCGTGAACACCGGGGAGCTGTTTTTT

j_call: TRBJ2-7
v_call: TRBV5-1
d_call: TRBD2
clone_size: many
cdr3_aa: CASSLTSVDEQYF
cdr3_nt: TGCGCCAGCAGCTTAACTAGCGTTGACGAGCAGTACTTC

j_call: TRBJ1-1
v_call: TRBV29-1
d_call: .
clone_size: .
cdr3_aa: CSANTGLHTEAFF
cdr3_nt: TGCAGCGCCAACACAGGGCTGCACACTGAAGCTTTCTTT

j_call: TRBJ2-2
v_call: TRBV2
d_call: TRBD1
clone_size: many
cdr3_aa: CASSEVGTANTGELFF
cdr3_nt: TGTGCCAGCAGTGAAGTTGGGACAGCGAACACCGGGGAGCTGTTTTTT

j_call: TRBJ2-7
v_call: TRBV13
d_call: TRBD2
clone_size: many
cdr3_aa: CASSLPSGTNEQYF
cdr3_nt: TGTGCCAGCAGCTTGCCTAGCGGCACAAACGAGCAGTACTTC

j_call: TRBJ1-1
v_call: TRBV7-2
d_call: .
clone_size: .
cdr3_aa: CASSIAGGVGQVNTEAFF
cdr3_nt: TGTGCCAGCAGCATCGCTGGGGGGGTGGGGCAGGTGAACACTGAAGCTTTCTTT

j_call: TRBJ2-5
v_call: TRBV12-3/TRBV12-4
d_call: .
clone_size: .
cdr3_aa: CASSLEAYQETQYF
cdr3_nt: TGTGCCAGCAGTTTAGAGGCGTACCAAGAGACCCAGTACTTC

j_call: TRBJ1-1
v_call: TRBV10-3
d_call: TRBD1
clone_size: few
cdr3_aa: CAISEGTGGAYTEAFF
cdr3_nt: TGTGCCATCAGTGAGGGGACAGGGGGCGCATACACTGAAGCTTTCTTT

j_call: TRBJ1-1
v_call: TRBV4-2
d_call: TRBD1
clone_size: many
cdr3_aa: CASSPQGAQTEAFF
cdr3_nt: TGTGCCAGCAGCCCCCAGGGGGCTCAGACTGAAGCTTTCTTT

j_call: TRBJ1-3
v_call: TRBV20-1
d_call: .
clone_size: .
cdr3_aa: CSASETGNTIYF
cdr3_nt: TGCAGTGCTAGCGAGACAGGAAACACCATATATTTT